This entry features one T cell receptor beta chain sequence. The authors' processing: The assay estimated nucleated cells by amplifying reference gene primers. Only in-frame clones appear in the TCRdb table, and some are missing; sequencing was by immunoSEQ multiplex PCR. That table supplies the V and J calls and clone size; D and trimming were determined from the DNA. The sample consists of 130,000 or so clones, approximately 84% of them appearing once. This entry is derived from a study of blood T cell repertoires in COVID-19. Germline CDR1 SGHRS, CDR2 YFSETQ. This CDR3 has 15 amino acids. The ends lost 6 bases at V and 0 bases at J; junction bases unmatched: 7.

This TCR derives from a woman aged 55-70 years with acute or convalescent COVID-19. Specimen: peripheral blood. The chain recombines TRBV5-1 with TRBJ2-3; 7 nucleotides align to TRBD1. This chain's CDR3 is CASTLGTVSTDTQYF. Written as DNA, the CDR3 is TGCGCCAGCACCCTAGGGACAGTTAGCACAGATACGCAGTATTTT.